These T cell receptor beta chains were read from a single sample in a study of shared clonotypes between healthy human individuals. Sequencing used immunoSEQ multiplex PCR; TCRdb keeps in-frame clones, though not all of them. Of around 1.9 million clones listed, just under 95% are singletons. Sequencing used naive CD8+ T cells from PBMCs. These receptors were taken from a man younger than 35 in good health. Some clones in this sample may be carry-over from other donors' samples. CDR3s include the opening cysteine and the closing phenylalanine or tryptophan. A D gene is named only where the DNA matches it firmly. The listing skips clone size in some rows; elsewhere it reads once, few, many or a size class.

V gene	clone size	D gene	J gene	CDR3 protein	CDR3 DNA
TRBV7-6	-	TRBD2	TRBJ2-1	CASSLARASGRVNNEQFF	TGTGCCAGCAGCTTAGCAAGGGCTAGCGGGAGGGTCAACAATGAGCAGTTCTTC
TRBV5-4	-	-	TRBJ1-2	CASVDNYGYTF	TGTGCCAGCGTTGATAACTATGGCTACACCTTC
TRBV7-9	-	TRBD1	TRBJ1-2	CASSFHGQGAGGYTF	TGTGCCAGCAGCTTTCACGGACAGGGGGCGGGCGGCTACACCTTC
TRBV7-2	-	-	TRBJ2-7	CASSVHPGPIEYEQYF	TGTGCCAGCAGCGTACATCCGGGCCCAATCGAATACGAGCAGTACTTC
TRBV6-6	-	-	TRBJ2-7	CASRQPGRGDYEQYF	TGTGCCAGCAGACAACCGGGGAGAGGGGACTACGAGCAGTACTTC
TRBV5-6	-	TRBD2	TRBJ2-1	CASSLGLAGPYNEQFF	TGTGCCAGCAGCCTGGGACTAGCGGGACCCTACAATGAGCAGTTCTTC
TRBV7-2	-	-	TRBJ2-2	CASSLEVGLELFF	TGTGCCAGCAGCTTAGAAGTCGGTTTGGAGCTGTTTTTT
TRBV5-1	-	-	TRBJ1-1	CASSFSWAGGSDAFF	TGCGCCAGCAGCTTTAGTTGGGCGGGGGGATCGGACGCTTTCTTT
TRBV7-3	-	TRBD2	TRBJ2-1	CASSLGLAGGEQFF	TGTGCCAGCAGTCTAGGGCTAGCGGGGGGTGAGCAGTTCTTC
TRBV7-9	-	-	TRBJ1-1	CASSLSGGPNTEAFF	TGTGCCAGCAGCTTATCTGGGGGGCCGAACACTGAAGCTTTCTTT
TRBV27	few	-	TRBJ1-5	CASHPAGRMDQPQHF	TGTGCCAGTCACCCGGCGGGGAGGATGGATCAGCCCCAGCATTTT
TRBV19	-	-	TRBJ1-2	CASSIALRARSTF	TGTGCCAGTAGTATAGCCCTTCGAGCTAGGTCCACCTTC
TRBV4-1	-	TRBD2	TRBJ2-5	CASSQLGGSGETQYF	TGCGCCAGCAGCCAACTGGGGGGGTCTGGGGAGACCCAGTACTTC
TRBV27	-	-	TRBJ2-7	CASSFSSLGSYEQYF	TGTGCCAGCAGTTTCTCGTCCTTGGGGAGCTACGAGCAGTACTTC
TRBV9	-	TRBD1	TRBJ2-5	CASSVRDRGPRETQYF	TGTGCCAGCAGCGTCCGGGACAGGGGGCCAAGAGAGACCCAGTACTTC
TRBV2	-	TRBD1	TRBJ1-5	CASSESVRGSDQPQHF	TGTGCCAGCAGTGAATCCGTCAGGGGGTCGGATCAGCCCCAGCATTTT
TRBV7-7	-	-	TRBJ2-2	CASSSMGGAGTGELFF	TGTGCCAGCAGCTCCATGGGCGGAGCGGGCACCGGGGAGCTGTTTTTT
TRBV10-2	-	-	TRBJ2-7	CASSDIPQGLVEQYF	TGCGCCAGCAGTGACATCCCCCAGGGGCTGGTTGAGCAGTACTTC
TRBV5-1	-	-	TRBJ2-1	CASSSNYNEQFF	TGCGCCAGCAGTTCCAATTACAATGAGCAGTTCTTC
TRBV9	-	TRBD1	TRBJ2-7	CASSPRTGGYEQYF	TGTGCCAGCAGCCCGCGGACAGGGGGGTACGAGCAGTACTTC
TRBV19	once	-	TRBJ2-1	CASSILGEFSYHNEQFF	TGTGCCAGTAGTATATTAGGGGAATTTAGCTACCACAATGAGCAGTTCTTC
TRBV9	-	-	TRBJ2-2	CASSSPVGGILPGELFF	TGTGCCAGCAGCTCCCCCGTGGGCGGGATCCTTCCCGGGGAGCTGTTTTTT
TRBV9	-	-	TRBJ2-3	CASSVLNGPDTQYF	TGTGCCAGCAGCGTACTGAACGGTCCAGATACGCAGTATTTT
TRBV4-3	once	TRBD2	TRBJ2-7	CASSPGLAGAEQYF	TGCGCCAGCAGCCCCGGACTAGCGGGGGCCGAGCAGTACTTC
TRBV5-1	-	-	TRBJ2-5	CASSTHKQGLEETQYF	TGCGCCAGCAGCACACACAAACAGGGATTGGAAGAGACCCAGTACTTC
TRBV6-1	-	-	TRBJ2-5	CASSEIQETQYF	TGTGCCAGCAGTGAAATCCAAGAGACCCAGTACTTC
TRBV27	-	-	TRBJ2-2	CASSLGQSYTGELFF	TGTGCCAGCAGTCTAGGACAGTCGTACACCGGGGAGCTGTTTTTT
TRBV11-2	-	-	TRBJ1-4	CASSLYPRIGTNEKLFF	TGTGCCAGCAGCTTATACCCCAGGATTGGGACTAATGAAAAACTGTTTTTT
TRBV15	once	-	TRBJ1-1	CATSRERGIEAFF	TGTGCCACCAGCAGAGAGCGGGGCATTGAAGCTTTCTTT
TRBV27	-	-	TRBJ2-2	CASSLGFTTGELFF	TGTGCCAGCAGTTTAGGATTCACCACCGGGGAGCTGTTTTTT
TRBV19	-	-	TRBJ1-1	CASSIGRTLTTEAFF	TGTGCCAGTAGTATAGGACGGACCCTGACCACTGAAGCTTTCTTT
TRBV5-4	-	-	TRBJ1-2	CASSLKGTGYTF	TGTGCCAGCAGCTTGAAGGGGACCGGCTACACCTTC
TRBV27	-	-	TRBJ1-5	CASSSMTDIRGNQPQHF	TGTGCCAGCAGTTCAATGACGGACATAAGAGGCAATCAGCCCCAGCATTTT
TRBV10-3	-	-	TRBJ1-5	CAISDKLSNQPQHF	TGTGCCATCAGTGACAAACTGAGCAATCAGCCCCAGCATTTT
TRBV4-1	-	-	TRBJ2-1	CASSQTRAGGTYNEQFF	TGCGCCAGCAGCCAAACACGTGCTGGGGGAACCTACAATGAGCAGTTCTTC
TRBV11-1	-	-	TRBJ2-3	CASSSWDPTQYF	TGTGCCAGCAGCTCTTGGGACCCTACGCAGTATTTT
TRBV29-1	-	-	TRBJ2-3	CSVVGSDGTDTQYF	TGCAGCGTTGTAGGATCGGACGGCACAGATACGCAGTATTTT
TRBV7-2	-	-	TRBJ2-7	CASSLEGQGWVEQYF	TGTGCCAGCAGCTTAGAAGGCCAAGGGTGGGTCGAGCAGTACTTC
TRBV5-1	-	-	TRBJ2-1	CASSWRGSGGIYNEQFF	TGCGCCAGCAGCTGGAGGGGTTCAGGGGGTATCTACAATGAGCAGTTCTTC
TRBV2	-	-	TRBJ1-2	CASSEIKFPMSNSGYTF	TGTGCCAGCAGTGAAATTAAATTCCCCATGTCCAACAGCGGCTACACCTTC
TRBV7-3	-	TRBD1	TRBJ1-1	CASSLYGTGGLGTEAFF	TGTGCCAGCAGCTTATACGGGACAGGGGGCCTGGGCACTGAAGCTTTCTTT
TRBV7-6	-	TRBD1	TRBJ2-7	CASSPADRGGEQYF	TGTGCCAGCAGCCCCGCGGACAGGGGAGGCGAGCAGTACTTC
TRBV28	-	TRBD2	TRBJ2-7	CASRLAGDYEQYF	TGTGCCAGCAGACTAGCGGGAGATTACGAGCAGTACTTC
TRBV7-8	-	-	TRBJ2-7	CASSLPMTAQPAPYEQYF	TGTGCCAGCAGCTTACCTATGACGGCGCAACCGGCCCCCTACGAGCAGTACTTC